This T cell receptor beta chain is from a study of early stage breast cancer tumors. Study observations and caveats: Compared with adjacent normal breast, tumors showed about 2.4-fold denser, more clonal T cells. Functional markers like CD4, CD8 and FOXP3 were missed in bulk sequencing.

This table comes from immunoSEQ multiplex PCR, and its TCRdb copy is limited to in-frame clones, with some not included. The sample includes some 4,000 clones, about two thirds of them seen just once. With 4 bases clipped from V and 6 bases from J, the junction kept 10 bases outside the gene matches. Germline CDR1 and CDR2: SGHRS and YFSETQ. The CDR3 contains 15 residues. The sample holds one count of this clone. Antigen: not known. About 20-55 mg of tumor tissue was diced per sample. This sequence joins TRBV5-1 and TRBJ2-7; 10 bases are a match to TRBD1. The origin of this receptor is a person aged 35-50 years with breast cancer. Material for sequencing was breast tumor tissue. CDR3 DNA: TGCGCCAGCAGCGACCGGACAGGGGGGGAATCCGAGCAGTACTTC. This gives the protein CASSDRTGGESEQYF.